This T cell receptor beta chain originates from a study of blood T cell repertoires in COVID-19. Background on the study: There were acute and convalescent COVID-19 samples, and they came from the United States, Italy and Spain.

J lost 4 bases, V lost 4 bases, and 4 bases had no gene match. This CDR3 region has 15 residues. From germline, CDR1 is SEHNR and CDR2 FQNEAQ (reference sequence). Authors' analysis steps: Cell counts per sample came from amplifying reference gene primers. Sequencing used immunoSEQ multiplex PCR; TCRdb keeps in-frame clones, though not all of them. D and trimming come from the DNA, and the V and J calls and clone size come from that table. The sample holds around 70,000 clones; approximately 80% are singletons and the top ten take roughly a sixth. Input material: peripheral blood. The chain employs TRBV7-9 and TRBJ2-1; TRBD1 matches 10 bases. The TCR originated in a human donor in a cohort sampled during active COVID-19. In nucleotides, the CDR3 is TGTGCCAGCAGCTCACCGGGACAGGGGTACAATGAGCAGTTCTTC. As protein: CASSSPGQGYNEQFF.